This is a list of T cell receptor beta chains from one sample in a study of blood T cell repertoires in COVID-19. The protocol was immunoSEQ multiplex PCR, while the TCRdb copy is restricted to in-frame clones and leaves out a portion. The table includes hundreds of thousands of clones, approximately 88% detected once. The sequencing input was peripheral blood. The origin of the receptors is a woman in her forties or fifties with COVID-19, enrolled during active disease. Both conserved end residues are part of each CDR3. The D gene is left open where the match is weak. Clone size appears in some rows only: once, few, many, or a class for an expanded clone.

CDR3nt: TGCGCCAGCAGCTTGGTGCTTCCGGAAGAGACCCAGTACTTC; CDR3aa: CASSLVLPEETQYF; v_gene: TRBV5-1; d_gene: NA; j_gene: TRBJ2-5; abundance: NA
CDR3nt: TGCGCCAGCAGCCAAGGGGTCGGGGTTTGGGATACGCAGTATTTT; CDR3aa: CASSQGVGVWDTQYF; v_gene: TRBV4-1; d_gene: NA; j_gene: TRBJ2-3; abundance: NA
CDR3nt: TGTGCCAGTTCGGGGAGCTCCTATAATTCACCCCTCCACTTT; CDR3aa: CASSGSSYNSPLHF; v_gene: TRBV9; d_gene: NA; j_gene: TRBJ1-6; abundance: few
CDR3nt: TGTGCCAGCAGCCGGGACTCCATAAAGCAGTACTTC; CDR3aa: CASSRDSIKQYF; v_gene: TRBV11-3; d_gene: NA; j_gene: TRBJ2-7; abundance: NA
CDR3nt: TGTGCCATCACCGGGAGCTCTGGGGCCAACGTCCTGACTTTC; CDR3aa: CAITGSSGANVLTF; v_gene: TRBV10-3; d_gene: NA; j_gene: TRBJ2-6; abundance: NA
CDR3nt: TGTGCCAGCACGGAGGGGATAACGTCTGAAGCTTTCTTT; CDR3aa: CASTEGITSEAFF; v_gene: TRBV2; d_gene: NA; j_gene: TRBJ1-1; abundance: NA
CDR3nt: TGTGCCAGCAGCCTCGCCTCTAGGAGGGGGGGCGGTGGGGCCAACGTCCTGACTTTC; CDR3aa: CASSLASRRGGGGANVLTF; v_gene: TRBV7-9; d_gene: NA; j_gene: TRBJ2-6; abundance: NA
CDR3nt: TGTGCCAGCAGTGACAGGGGGCAGGGAAACACCATATATTTT; CDR3aa: CASSDRGQGNTIYF; v_gene: TRBV6-1; d_gene: TRBD1; j_gene: TRBJ1-3; abundance: NA
CDR3nt: TGTGCCTGGAGTGTCGGCCTGAGGACTGAAGCTTTCTTT; CDR3aa: CAWSVGLRTEAFF; v_gene: TRBV30; d_gene: NA; j_gene: TRBJ1-1; abundance: NA
CDR3nt: TGCGCCAGCAGCTGGGGGGGCACTGAAGCTTTCTTT; CDR3aa: CASSWGGTEAFF; v_gene: TRBV5-1; d_gene: NA; j_gene: TRBJ1-1; abundance: NA
CDR3nt: TGTGCCAGCAGCCAGGGAAGGGGTCAGCCCCAGCATTTT; CDR3aa: CASSQGRGQPQHF; v_gene: TRBV3-1/TRBV3-2; d_gene: NA; j_gene: TRBJ1-5; abundance: NA
CDR3nt: TGTGCCAGCAGCTTAGGGACAGCTTCGAACACTGAAGCTTTCTTT; CDR3aa: CASSLGTASNTEAFF; v_gene: TRBV7-6; d_gene: NA; j_gene: TRBJ1-1; abundance: NA
CDR3nt: TGTGCCAGCAGTACCCTCGGGGTTATCACCTTC; CDR3aa: CASSTLGVITF; v_gene: TRBV5-4; d_gene: NA; j_gene: TRBJ1-2; abundance: NA
CDR3nt: TGTGCCAGCAGCCATTCCCCCCCGAGCTCCTACAATGAGCAGTTCTTC; CDR3aa: CASSHSPPSSYNEQFF; v_gene: TRBV3-1/TRBV3-2; d_gene: NA; j_gene: TRBJ2-1; abundance: NA
CDR3nt: TGTGCCAGCAGTTCCCTCTCCTACGAGCAGTACTTC; CDR3aa: CASSSLSYEQYF; v_gene: TRBV27; d_gene: NA; j_gene: TRBJ2-7; abundance: NA
CDR3nt: TGTGCCAGCAGCTCAGGAAGAAGGGACATCGGCCGTGATGGCTACACCTTC; CDR3aa: CASSSGRRDIGRDGYTF; v_gene: TRBV5-4; d_gene: NA; j_gene: TRBJ1-2; abundance: NA
CDR3nt: TGTGCCAGCCATGGGGGGACAGGGGTCAGGGATACGCAGTATTTT; CDR3aa: CASHGGTGVRDTQYF; v_gene: TRBV5-6; d_gene: TRBD1; j_gene: TRBJ2-3; abundance: NA
CDR3nt: TGTGCCAGCAGTTCCCCTGCCGGCGGGGCCCCTAACTATGGCTACACCTTC; CDR3aa: CASSSPAGGAPNYGYTF; v_gene: TRBV28; d_gene: NA; j_gene: TRBJ1-2; abundance: NA
CDR3nt: TGTGCCAGCAGTGAGCTACCAGGAAACACCATATATTTT; CDR3aa: CASSELPGNTIYF; v_gene: TRBV2; d_gene: NA; j_gene: TRBJ1-3; abundance: once
CDR3nt: TGTGCCAGCAGCTTGGAGGGACCGGAGGGGGAGACCCAGTACTTC; CDR3aa: CASSLEGPEGETQYF; v_gene: TRBV5-4; d_gene: NA; j_gene: TRBJ2-5; abundance: NA
CDR3nt: TGCGCCAGCAGCCATCGAGACAGGGGATACGAGCAGTACTTC; CDR3aa: CASSHRDRGYEQYF; v_gene: TRBV4-1; d_gene: TRBD1; j_gene: TRBJ2-7; abundance: NA
CDR3nt: TGCGCCAGCAGCTTGGAGTCTAGCGGGGGCTCCTACGAGCAGTACTTC; CDR3aa: CASSLESSGGSYEQYF; v_gene: TRBV5-1; d_gene: TRBD2; j_gene: TRBJ2-7; abundance: NA
CDR3nt: TGTGCCAGCAGTGGGGGGGGGCAGGTTAATCAGCCCCAGCATTTT; CDR3aa: CASSGGGQVNQPQHF; v_gene: TRBV2; d_gene: NA; j_gene: TRBJ1-5; abundance: once